Listed here are 14 T cell receptor beta chains from one sample, sequenced in a study of monozygotic twins with inflammatory bowel disease. TCRdb re-called the 5' RACE reads, yielding one record per CDR3 amino acid sequence without DNA. The sample includes 400,000 to 500,000 distinct CDR3 sequences. The source material was blood. These receptor sequences come from a human donor with ulcerative colitis or Crohn's disease, or a healthy co-twin of an affected twin (not recorded which).

The chain links TRBV27 to TRBJ2-1; TCRdb calls TRBD2, which cannot be checked without DNA. Looked up from germline, CDR1 is MNHEY and CDR2 is SMNVEV (reference sequence). This CDR3 is 16 amino acids long. The CDR3 sequence: CASSFSLTSGGNEQFF.

The chain carries TRBV15 and TRBJ2-7; the TCRdb D gene call, TRBD1, has no DNA to confirm it. This CDR3 spans 15 amino acids. Germline V gene data show CDR1 as LNHNV and CDR2 as YYDKDF (reference sequence). Here the CDR3 reads CATSRAGTGTYEQYF.

J is TRBJ2-3 and V is TRBV5-1; TCRdb names TRBD2, which stays unverified in the absence of DNA. Germline values: CDR1 SGHRS, CDR2 YFSETQ. CDR3 length: 15 residues. This CDR3 reads CASSLELADTDTQYF.

The gene calls are TRBV20-1 and TRBJ1-1; with no DNA, the TCRdb D assignment of TRBD1 cannot be verified. The CDR3 extends over 12 amino acids. From germline, CDR1 is DFQATT and CDR2 SNEGSKA (reference sequence). CDR3 protein: CSARDRQIEAFF.

CDR3 sequence reads: CASSRDANEKLFF. The V call is TRBV7-9, the J call TRBJ1-4; the D call from TCRdb, TRBD1, cannot be confirmed without DNA. Germline CDR1 is SEHNR and CDR2 is FQNEAQ (reference sequence). The CDR3 sequence is 13 residues long.

The rearrangement uses TRBV27 and TRBJ2-3; checking the TCRdb D call of TRBD2 is not possible without DNA. Germline V gene lookup returns CDR1 MNHEY and CDR2 SMNVEV (reference sequence). The CDR3 contains 14 residues. CDR3 region: CASSLDPSGDTQYF.

CDR3: CANGKAGAYNEQFF. The chain joins TRBV28 to TRBJ2-1. From germline, CDR1 is MDHEN and CDR2 SYDVKM. The CDR3 is made up of 14 amino acids. The full variable domain, its missing parts supplied by reference TRBV28 and TRBJ2-1, is DVKVTQSSRYLVKRTGEKVFLECVQDMDHENMFWYRQDPGLGLRLIYFSYDVKMKEKGDIPEGYSVSREKKERFSLILESASTNQTSMYLCANGKAGAYNEQFFGPGTRLTVL.

CDR3 protein: CASSLRAGGIDSYNEQFF. The genes are TRBV7-3 and TRBJ2-1; TCRdb's D call, TRBD2, is unchecked because there is no DNA. Germline V CDR1 and CDR2: SGHTA, FQGTGA. The CDR3 contains 18 residues.

V is TRBV5-6 and J is TRBJ2-1. The CDR3 loop spans 12 amino acids. Germline-derived CDR1 and CDR2 are SGHDT and YYEEEE. The CDR3 is CASSFGQGGQFF. Using reference TRBV5-6 and TRBJ2-1 for the parts outside the CDR3, the full variable domain is DAGVTQSPTHLIKTRGQQVTLRCSPKSGHDTVSWYQQALGQGPQFIFQYYEEEERQRGNFPDRFSGHQFPNYSSELNVNALLLGDSALYLCASSFGQGGQFFGPGTRLTVL.

This chain connects TRBV11-2 to TRBJ2-5; TCRdb indicates TRBD1, and absent DNA this call remains unverified. Per the germline V gene, CDR1 is SGHAT and CDR2 is FQNNGV. CDR3 length: 14 amino acids. This CDR3 is CASSLAPYRETQYF. The whole variable domain, remainder taken from reference TRBV11-2 and TRBJ2-5, is EAGVAQSPRYKIIEKRQSVAFWCNPISGHATLYWYQQILGQGPKLLIQFQNNGVVDDSQLPKDRFSAERLKGVDSTLKIQPAKLEDSAVYLCASSLAPYRETQYFGPGTRLLVL.

This sequence joins TRBV9 and TRBJ2-5; with no DNA, the TCRdb D assignment of TRBD1 cannot be verified. There are 16 residues in the CDR3. CDR1 is SGDLS and CDR2 is YYNGEE in the germline V gene. The chain's CDR3 is CASSPSGQPGGETQYF.

J is TRBJ2-1 and V is TRBV15; TCRdb gives TRBD2 as the D gene, but with no DNA this cannot be confirmed. The V gene's germline CDR1 is LNHNV and CDR2 YYDKDF (reference sequence). The CDR3 length is 14 residues. CDR3 region: CATRGLAGANEQFF. The whole variable domain, filled in from reference TRBV15 and TRBJ2-1, reads DAMVIQNPRYQVTQFGKPVTLSCSQTLNHNVMYWYQQKSSQAPKLLFHYYDKDFNNEADTPDNFQSRRPNTSFCFLDIRSPGLGDTAMYLCATRGLAGANEQFFGPGTRLTVL.

The chain joins TRBV4-3 to TRBJ1-2; with no DNA, the TCRdb D assignment of TRBD1 cannot be verified. The CDR3 extends over 14 amino acids. Germline CDR1 is LGHNA and CDR2 is YSLEER. The CDR3 protein is CASSQDRGVGGYTF.

This chain joins TRBV7-9 and TRBJ2-5; the D call from TCRdb, TRBD2, cannot be confirmed without DNA. This CDR3 has 15 amino acids. The germline CDR1 and CDR2 sequences are SEHNR and FQNEAQ (reference sequence). Here the CDR3 reads CASRDGLTGSETQYF. Using reference TRBV7-9 and TRBJ2-5 for the parts outside the CDR3, the full variable domain is DTGVSQNPRHKITKRGQNVTFRCDPISEHNRLYWYRQTLGQGPEFLTYFQNEAQLEKSRLLSDRFSAERPKGSFSTLEIQRTEQGDSAMYLCASRDGLTGSETQYFGPGTRLLVL.